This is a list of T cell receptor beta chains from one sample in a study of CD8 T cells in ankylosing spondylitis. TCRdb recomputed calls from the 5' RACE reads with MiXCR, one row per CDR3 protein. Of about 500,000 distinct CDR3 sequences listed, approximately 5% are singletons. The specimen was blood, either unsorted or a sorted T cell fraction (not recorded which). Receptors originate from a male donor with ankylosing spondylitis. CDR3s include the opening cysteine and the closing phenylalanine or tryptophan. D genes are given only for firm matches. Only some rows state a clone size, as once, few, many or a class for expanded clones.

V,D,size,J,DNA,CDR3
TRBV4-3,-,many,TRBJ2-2,TGCGCCAGCAGCCCTTCCTCGGCCAGGGCCAACACCGGGGAGCTGTTTTTT,CASSPSSARANTGELFF
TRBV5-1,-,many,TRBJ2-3,TGCGCCAGCAGCTTCAAAGGCGGGGCGGCAGATACGCAGTATTTT,CASSFKGGAADTQYF
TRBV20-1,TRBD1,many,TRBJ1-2,TGCAGTGCTAAACGGACAGGGGGCCCCTATGGCTACACCTTC,CSAKRTGGPYGYTF
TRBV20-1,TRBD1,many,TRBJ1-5,TGCAGTGCTCGAGCAAGGGACAGGGGAAGTTTGGTTCAGCCCCAGCATTTT,CSARARDRGSLVQPQHF
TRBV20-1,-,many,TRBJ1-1,TGCAGTGCTAGATCCGGGGGCGTCACTGAAGCTTTCTTT,CSARSGGVTEAFF
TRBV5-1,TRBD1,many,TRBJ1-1,TGCGCCAGCAGAAGTGGACAGGGGGTTCAAGCTTTCTTT,CASRSGQGVQAFF
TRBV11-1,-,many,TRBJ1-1,TGTGCCAGCAGCTTGAGGTGGACGGTGAACACTGAAGCTTTCTTT,CASSLRWTVNTEAFF
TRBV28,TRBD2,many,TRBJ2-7,TGTGCCAGCAGTCCGGTCCCGGGACTAGCGGGAGGCGCCTACGAGCAGTACTTC,CASSPVPGLAGGAYEQYF
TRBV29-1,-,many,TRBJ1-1,TGCAGCGCCCTGACAGGCCTGAACACTGAAGCTTTCTTT,CSALTGLNTEAFF
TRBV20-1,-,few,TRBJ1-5,TGCAGTGCTAGACAGGGTTGGGGCAATCAGCCCCAGCATTTT,CSARQGWGNQPQHF
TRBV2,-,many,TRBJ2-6,TGTGCCAGTAAACTAGAGGGGGCCAACGTCCTGACTTTC,CASKLEGANVLTF
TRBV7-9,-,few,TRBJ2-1,TGTGCCAGCAGCAAAACCTTATACAATGAGCAGTTCTTC,CASSKTLYNEQFF
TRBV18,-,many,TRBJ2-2,TGTGCCAGCTCACGCGGTGCCACCGGGGAGCTGTTTTTT,CASSRGATGELFF
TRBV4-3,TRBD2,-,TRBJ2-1,TGCACCAGCAGCCAACTAGCGGGAGGTTGGAATGAGCAGTTCTTC,CTSSQLAGGWNEQFF
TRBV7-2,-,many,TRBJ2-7,TGTGCCAGCAGCTTAGTTGGTACAGGGTTCTCCTACGAGCAGTACTTC,CASSLVGTGFSYEQYF
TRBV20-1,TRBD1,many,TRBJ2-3,TGCAGTGGTCCGCCCGGGACAGCTAGCACAGATACGCAGTATTTT,CSGPPGTASTDTQYF
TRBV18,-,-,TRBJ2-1,TGTGCCAGCTCACCAGGCGGGCTAGGGGCCTACAATGAGCAGTTCTTC,CASSPGGLGAYNEQFF
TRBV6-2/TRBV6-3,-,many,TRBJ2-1,TGTGCCAGCACTCCTCGGCCCGATGGCGAGCAGTTCTTC,CASTPRPDGEQFF
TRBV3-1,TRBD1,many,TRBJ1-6,TGTGCCAGCAGCCAAGATCAACAGGGGCCCAATTCACCCCTCCACTTT,CASSQDQQGPNSPLHF
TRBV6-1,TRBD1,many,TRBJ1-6,TGTGCCAGCAGTGGGACAGGGGTTTCACCCCTCCACTTT,CASSGTGVSPLHF
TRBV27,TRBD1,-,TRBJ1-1,TGTGCCAGCAGTTCCCGACAGGGGGCGACCACTGAAGCTTTCTTT,CASSSRQGATTEAFF
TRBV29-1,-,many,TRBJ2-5,TGCAGCGTTGGGGCCCCAGGGGAAGAGACCCAGTACTTC,CSVGAPGEETQYF
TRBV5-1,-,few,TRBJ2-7,TGCGCCAGCAGCTTCGGGACGGCGGCCGAGCAGTACTTC,CASSFGTAAEQYF
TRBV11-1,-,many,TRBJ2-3,TGTGCCAGCAGCCCCCGGGGAAGTCGCACAGATACGCAGTATTTT,CASSPRGSRTDTQYF
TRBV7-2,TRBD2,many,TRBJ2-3,TGTGCCAGCAGCTTCGGACTAGCGGGGGCCACAGATACGCAGTATTTT,CASSFGLAGATDTQYF
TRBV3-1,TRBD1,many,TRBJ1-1,TGTGCCAGCAGCCCAAGGACAGGTGACACTGAAGCTTTCTTT,CASSPRTGDTEAFF
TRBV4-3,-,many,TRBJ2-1,TGCGCCAGCAGCCTGGACAGCGGTCCGTACAATGAGCAGTTCTTC,CASSLDSGPYNEQFF
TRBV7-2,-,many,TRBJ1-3,TGTGCCAGCAGCTTCCTGACACTTACCATCTCTGGAAACACCATATATTTT,CASSFLTLTISGNTIYF
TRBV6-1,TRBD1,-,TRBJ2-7,TGTGCCAGCAGTCCCCCACTCACCACTTGGGACAGGGGGTACGAGCAGTACTTC,CASSPPLTTWDRGYEQYF
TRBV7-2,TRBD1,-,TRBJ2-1,TGTGCCAGCCGGGGGACAGGGGCGTTCAATGAGCAGTTCTTC,CASRGTGAFNEQFF
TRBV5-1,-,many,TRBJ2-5,TGCGCCAGCAGCTTGCCCCAAGGAGGGGCGGGAGAGACCCAGTACTTC,CASSLPQGGAGETQYF
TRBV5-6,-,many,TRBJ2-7,TGTGCCAGCAGCTTTAGGCAGGTGGGCACCTACGAGCAGTACTTC,CASSFRQVGTYEQYF
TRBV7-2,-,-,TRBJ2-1,TGTGCCAGCAGCTCTGGACTGCCCAGCTCCTACAATGAGCAGTTCTTC,CASSSGLPSSYNEQFF
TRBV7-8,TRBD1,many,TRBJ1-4,TGTGCCAGCAGCTTGCCACAGGGGAGAGGGGAAAAACTGTTTTTT,CASSLPQGRGEKLFF
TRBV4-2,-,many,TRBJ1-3,TGTGCCAGCAGCCAAGACGTATCGTACTACTCCTCTGGAAACACCATATATTTT,CASSQDVSYYSSGNTIYF
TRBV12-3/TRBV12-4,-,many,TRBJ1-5,TGTGCCAGCTCACCAGGGATGTATAGCAATCAGCCCCAGCATTTT,CASSPGMYSNQPQHF
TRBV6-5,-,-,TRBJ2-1,TGTGCCAGCGGTTTAGAGGCCCGCTCCTACAATGAGCAGTTCTTC,CASGLEARSYNEQFF
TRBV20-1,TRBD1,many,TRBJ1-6,TGCAGTGCTTGCCGGACAGGGGCGAGTTCACCCCTCCACTTT,CSACRTGASSPLHF
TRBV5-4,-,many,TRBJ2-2,TGTGCCAGCAGCTTGGTTGTCGGGAGCAACACCGGGGAGCTGTTTTTT,CASSLVVGSNTGELFF
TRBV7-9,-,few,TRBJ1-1,TGTGCCAGCAGTCAGGGAGGAGTTGAAGCTTTCTTT,CASSQGGVEAFF
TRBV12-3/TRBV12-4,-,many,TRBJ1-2,TGTGCCAGCAGTTTGACGGACTCCTATGGCTACACCTTC,CASSLTDSYGYTF
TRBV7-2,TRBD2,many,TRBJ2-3,TGTGCCAGCAGCTTGACTAGCGGGGTAGATACGCAGTATTTT,CASSLTSGVDTQYF
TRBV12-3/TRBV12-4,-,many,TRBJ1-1,TGTGCCAGCAGCCTGACCCGGGGGCACACTGAAGCTTTCTTT,CASSLTRGHTEAFF
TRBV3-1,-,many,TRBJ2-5,TGTGCCAGCAGCCCATGGGCTAGCGCGGAGACCCAGTACTTC,CASSPWASAETQYF
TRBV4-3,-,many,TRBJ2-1,TGCGCCAGCAGCCAAGCTAGCGACAGGGAGAATGAGCAGTTCTTC,CASSQASDRENEQFF
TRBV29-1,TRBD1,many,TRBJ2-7,TGCAGCGTTAAACAGGGGTACGAGCAGTACTTC,CSVKQGYEQYF
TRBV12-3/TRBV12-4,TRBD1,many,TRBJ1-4,TGTGCCAGCAGTAAAGGACAGGGTAGAAGTGAAAAACTGTTTTTT,CASSKGQGRSEKLFF
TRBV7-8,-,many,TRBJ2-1,TGTGCCAGCAGCTTAGACGGCGGAGATGAGCAGTTCTTC,CASSLDGGDEQFF
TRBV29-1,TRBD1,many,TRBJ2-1,TGCAGCGTTGTGACCACAGGGGGCTTCTCCAATGAGCAGTTCTTC,CSVVTTGGFSNEQFF
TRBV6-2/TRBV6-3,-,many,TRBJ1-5,TGTGCCAGCGGGGTTAATCAGCCCCAGCATTTT,CASGVNQPQHF
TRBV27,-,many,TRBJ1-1,TGTGCCAGCAGTTTAGAACGGGAGAACACTGAAGCTTTCTTT,CASSLERENTEAFF
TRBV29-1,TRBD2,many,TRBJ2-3,TGCAGCGTCTATACTAGCGGGAGCACAGATACGCAGTATTTT,CSVYTSGSTDTQYF
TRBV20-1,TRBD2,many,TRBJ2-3,TGCAGTGCCCGGGGGCCGACTAGCGGGGACTACAAGCAGTATTTT,CSARGPTSGDYKQYF
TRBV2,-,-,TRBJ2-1,TGTGCCAGCAGTGAGCTGGGGAATGAGCAGTTCTTC,CASSELGNEQFF
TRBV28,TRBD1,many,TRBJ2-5,TGTGCCAGCAGTTTATGGGACAGGGAAGAGACCCAGTACTTC,CASSLWDREETQYF
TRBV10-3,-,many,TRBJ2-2,TGTGCCATCAGTGATTTGAACACCGGGGAGCTGTTTTTT,CAISDLNTGELFF
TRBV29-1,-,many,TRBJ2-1,TGCAGCGTTCTTCTGGATGAGCAGTTCTTC,CSVLLDEQFF
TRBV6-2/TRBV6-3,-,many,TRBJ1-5,TGTGCCAGCAGTTACAATAAGATGATGCCCCAGCATTTT,CASSYNKMMPQHF